The following is a T cell receptor (beta chain) sequence with its context. Antigen: not known. This sample was taken from a study of shared clonotypes between healthy human individuals. Germline CDR1 and CDR2: LNHDA and SQIVND (reference sequence). Trimming removed 6 bases from V and 4 bases from J; junction bases left unmatched: 9. The CDR3 length is 15 residues. Several immunoSEQ plates received, in even portions, the genomic DNA of each subset. Only in-frame clones appear in the TCRdb table, and some are missing; sequencing was by immunoSEQ multiplex PCR. The table records 1 million to 1.2 million clones, approximately 75% of them present only once. General study results and limits: Sequencing of the sorted subsets was shown by rarefaction to be incomplete despite large depth.

The sample taken for sequencing was memory CD4+ T cells from PBMCs. The subset was: CD45RA-negative fraction. The TCR was taken from a man between 18 and 35 years old in good health. Some clones in this sample may be carry-over from other donors' samples. The rearrangement uses TRBV19 and TRBJ1-1, with TRBD1 matching 9 bases. The DNA of the CDR3 is TGTGCCAGTAGATGGACAGGGGTGAGTGTCACTGAAGCTTTCTTT. The encoded protein is CASRWTGVSVTEAFF.